Reported below is one TCR beta chain. The sample comes from a study of blood T cell repertoires in COVID-19. Enrolled through a virtual design, the participants were between roughly 18 and 100 years of age and came from 24 US areas. Sequencing used immunoSEQ multiplex PCR; TCRdb keeps in-frame clones, though not all of them. This repertoire shows hundreds of thousands of clones, 75% to 90% found once; its top ten account for 1%. V shed 4 bases, J shed 7 bases, and the junction held 13 bases outside the gene matches. Germline CDR1 PRHDT, CDR2 FYEKMQ (reference sequence). This CDR3 spans 16 amino acids.

The chain is built from TRBV13 and TRBJ2-1; 7 bases are a match to TRBD1. Sequencing was done on a sample of PBMCs or T cells enriched from blood (not recorded which). The sequence was obtained from a man aged 18 to 29 who had recovered from COVID-19. CDR3 protein: CASSYFGQGEMNEQFF. CDR3 nucleotide sequence: TGTGCCAGCAGCTACTTCGGGCAGGGGGAGATGAATGAGCAGTTCTTC.